These 32 T cell receptor gamma chains share one sample of origin, sequenced in a study of intestinal T cells in coeliac disease. TRG repertoires were amplified with LymphoTrack primers from around 0.2 ug of biopsy DNA. TCRdb called clones anew from the multiplex PCR reads with CATT. The sample records several hundred gamma-chain clones, over 35% being singletons. Genomic DNA came from ten approximately 4.8-µm formalin-fixed paraffin-embedded scrolls per case. The sample taken for sequencing was a duodenal biopsy. The origin of the receptors is a human donor with celiac disease.

This clone was detected a few times. The TCRdb protein comes from a much larger clone and disagrees with this DNA's translation at residue 5, likely due to a read error; the protein given here is derived from the DNA. This chain links TRGV11 with TRGJP1. TRGV11 is flagged as an ORF with uncertain function. The length of the CDR3 is 15 residues. CDR3 amino acids: CACWVRYTTGWFKIF. DNA for the CDR3: TGTGCCTGCTGGGTTAGATATACCACTGGTTGGTTCAAGATATTT.

The chain combines TRGV10 with TRGJ1 or TRGJ2. TRGV10 carries the ORF label, with uncertain function. The CDR3 is 14 amino acids. This CDR3 is CACVRTTNYYKKLF. The CDR3 coding sequence is TGTGCCTGCGTGCGAACAACCAATTATTATAAGAAACTCTTT.

This chain joins TRGV2 and TRGJ1 or TRGJ2. This CDR3 has 12 residues. In germline, CDR1 is EGSNGY, CDR2 YDSYNSKV. V lost 8 bases to trimming and J lost 12 bases; unmatched junction nucleotides: 16. The CDR3 loop reads CATSGRAGRKLF. The CDR3 DNA follows: TGTGCCACCTCGGGACGGGCTGGTAGGAAACTCTTT.

V gene TRGV5 combines with J gene TRGJ1 or TRGJ2. Germline assignment: CDR1 VINAFY and CDR2 YDVSNSKD. The CDR3 is 13 amino acids. CDR3 region: CAPGTGRYYKKLF. In DNA, the CDR3 is TGTGCACCTGGGACAGGCCGTTATTATAAGAAACTCTTT.

The chain employs TRGV8 and TRGJP2. The CDR3 has 15 residues. Looked up from germline, CDR1 is VENAVY and CDR2 is YDSYNSRV. As DNA, the CDR3 is TGTGCACCTGGGATAGAACGGGGTGGTGATTGGATCAAGACGTTT. This sequence encodes CAPGIERGGDWIKTF.

Concerning this clone itself: TCRdb's entry gives the protein of a much larger clone, which mismatches this DNA's translation at residue 8, likely from a read error; the protein reported here is translated from the DNA. The chain joins TRGV11 to TRGJP1. TRGV11 is identified as an open reading frame with a role that is uncertain. Germline trimming cut 0 bases from V and 3 bases from J; bases unmatched to any gene: 4. This CDR3 is built from 16 residues. Written as DNA, the CDR3 is TGTGCCTGCTGGATTAGGCACGGGGCCACTGGTTGGTTCAAGATATTT. Its protein is CACWIRHGATGWFKIF.

This clone has more than one count but fewer than ten. One base away lies a much larger clone, so this may be a sequencing read error. The same CDR3 can be traced to other DNA sequences in this sample. The CDR3 nucleotides read TGTGCCACCTGGGACAGGCTCCATTATAAGAAACTCTTT. This translates into CATWDRLHYKKLF. The chain is built from TRGV3 and TRGJ1 or TRGJ2. The CDR3 loop spans 13 amino acids. Looked up from germline, CDR1 is VTNTFY and CDR2 is YDVSTARD (reference sequence). V dropped 0 bases and J dropped 5; count of bases not matched to a gene: 4.

V gene TRGV10 combines with J gene TRGJ1 or TRGJ2. TRGV10 is noted as an ORF with a role that remains uncertain. This CDR3 is 13 amino acids long. V shed 8 bases and J 3 bases; nucleotides not matched to a gene: 8. As DNA, the CDR3 is TGTGCTGCGTGGGGTCAAAGTTATTATAAGAAACTCTTT. It translates to CAAWGQSYYKKLF.

This clone has only a few counts. The TCRdb protein comes from a much larger clone and disagrees with this DNA's translation at residue 12, likely due to a read error; the protein given here is derived from the DNA. The rearrangement links TRGV4 to TRGJP1. The J call may be incorrect, as the DNA end agrees better with TRGJP. CDR3 size: 13 residues. Germline V gene sequence: CDR1 EGSTGY, CDR2 YDSYTSSV. The chain's CDR3 is CATWDGRGWFKVF. CDR3 in DNA: TGTGCCACCTGGGATGGGCGCGGTTGGTTCAAGGTATTT.

The J gene is TRGJ1 or TRGJ2, the V gene TRGV11. TRGV11 falls under the ORF class, with uncertain function. This CDR3 region has 13 residues. Trimming cost V 4 bases and J 6 bases; bases outside gene matches: 6. The CDR3 DNA reads TGTGCCTGCTGGATTAGCACGTGTTATAAGAAACTCTTT. Encoded protein: CACWISTCYKKLF.

By frequency in the sample, this clone is hyperexpanded. The genes are TRGV4 and TRGJP2. This CDR3 region has 14 residues. V gave up 1 base and J gave up 6 bases; unmatched junction bases: 5. Germline CDR1 is EGSTGY and CDR2 is YDSYTSSV. The DNA of the CDR3 is TGTGCCACCTGGGATGGAGGGGGTGATTGGATCAAGACGTTT. Its translation: CATWDGGGDWIKTF.

The chain couples TRGV2 to TRGJ1 or TRGJ2. Trimming took 5 bases from V and 3 from J; bases not matched to a gene: 13. The length of the CDR3 is 15 residues. Per the germline V gene, CDR1 is EGSNGY and CDR2 is YDSYNSKV. This CDR3 reads CATWGRRRSYYKKLF. The CDR3, as DNA: TGTGCCACCTGGGGACGGAGGAGGAGTTATTATAAGAAACTCTTT.

The J gene is TRGJP1, the V gene TRGV2. V gave up 12 bases and J gave up 4 bases; unmatched junction bases: 17. Germline V gives CDR1 EGSNGY, CDR2 YDSYNSKV. CDR3 length: 15 amino acids. CDR3 sequence reads: CAHLGRMITGWFKIF. The CDR3, as DNA: TGTGCCCACCTGGGACGGATGATCACTGGTTGGTTCAAGATATTT.

The chain carries TRGV3 and TRGJ1 or TRGJ2. The CDR3 covers 14 residues. From germline, CDR1 is VTNTFY and CDR2 YDVSTARD (reference sequence). Trimming at V came to 9 bases and at J to 7 bases, leaving 18 bases not matched to a gene. The chain's CDR3 is CATLGPPRGYKKLF. The CDR3 DNA reads TGTGCCACCCTGGGACCCCCTAGGGGGTATAAGAAACTCTTT.

This clone was detected a few times. The genes are TRGV2 and TRGJP2. The germline CDR1 and CDR2 sequences are EGSNGY and YDSYNSKV. The CDR3 runs to 15 residues. V dropped 5 bases and J dropped 4; count of bases not matched to a gene: 10. This chain's CDR3 is CATWGRATSDWIKTF. The CDR3, as DNA: TGTGCCACCTGGGGACGGGCTACTAGTGATTGGATCAAGACGTTT.

This chain connects TRGV9 to TRGJ1 or TRGJ2. Germline CDR1 is GITISATS and CDR2 is ISYDGTV (reference sequence). CDR3 length equals 13 residues. Germline trimming cut 12 bases from V and 7 bases from J; bases unmatched to any gene: 18. CDR3: CALVGGARYKKLF. DNA of the CDR3: TGTGCCCTTGTGGGAGGTGCACGATATAAGAAACTCTTT.

V is TRGV3 and J is TRGJ1 or TRGJ2. The germline V gene encodes CDR1 VTNTFY and CDR2 YDVSTARD (reference sequence). The CDR3 is made up of 9 amino acids. Trimming removed 6 bases from V and 12 bases from J; junction bases left unmatched: 5. CDR3 bases: TGTGCCACCTGGACTCCGAAACTCTTT. This codes for CATWTPKLF.

This rearrangement joins TRGV5 to TRGJ1 or TRGJ2. Germline values: CDR1 VINAFY, CDR2 YDVSNSKD. This CDR3 region has 12 residues. V shed 6 bases, J shed 6 bases, and the junction held 8 bases outside the gene matches. The CDR3 loop reads CATWTGGYKKLF. CDR3 nucleotides: TGTGCCACCTGGACAGGCGGTTATAAGAAACTCTTT.

As to this clone: Just one base apart from a much larger clone, this may be a read error. Other DNA sequences within the sample encode an identical CDR3. This CDR3 reads CAAWGGGVYYYKKLF. CDR3 DNA sequence: TGTGCTGCGTGGGGTGGGGGTGTGTACTATTATAAGAAACTCTTC. The chain has TRGV10 and TRGJ1 or TRGJ2. TRGV10 is reported as an ORF; its role is uncertain. This CDR3 has 15 residues.

This clone was seen a handful of times. The mismatch at residue 5 between this DNA's translation and the TCRdb protein of a much larger clone likely reflects a read error; the protein shown is translated from the DNA. The J gene is TRGJ1 or TRGJ2, the V gene TRGV8. The CDR3 is 11 amino acids. From germline, CDR1 is VENAVY and CDR2 YDSYNSRV. The CDR3 loop reads CATWGRRPKLF. CDR3 nucleotide sequence: TGTGCCACCTGGGGTAGGCGCCCGAAACTCTTT.

This clone was counted only a few times. TCRdb attributes to this sequence the protein of a much larger clone, which differs from the DNA translation at residue 9; a read error is likely, and the protein displayed is translated from the DNA. The chain links TRGV2 to TRGJP2. The CDR3 consists of 12 residues. Germline V gene data show CDR1 as EGSNGY and CDR2 as YDSYNSKV. The CDR3 reads CATWDGDWVKTF. The CDR3, as DNA: TGTGCCACCTGGGACGGAGATTGGGTCAAGACGTTT.

This clone was detected only once. The rearrangement links TRGV2 to TRGJ1 or TRGJ2. Germline trimming cut 0 bases from V and 4 bases from J; bases unmatched to any gene: 6. The CDR3 loop spans 14 amino acids. Germline CDR1 reads EGSNGY; CDR2 reads YDSYNSKV. The CDR3 loop is CATWDGPGYYKKLF. The CDR3 nucleotides read TGTGCCACCTGGGACGGGCCTGGATATTATAAGAAACTCTTT.

Judged by abundance, this clone is large. This chain uses TRGV8 with TRGJ1 or TRGJ2. Germline values: CDR1 VENAVY, CDR2 YDSYNSRV. This CDR3 has 11 amino acids. V lost 3 bases and J lost 4; bases outside the gene matches: 0. Here the CDR3 DNA reads TGTGCCACCTGGGATTATTATAAGAAACTCTTT. Encoded protein: CATWDYYKKLF.

A few counts support this clone. A far larger clone is only one base removed, so a read error is likely. The identical CDR3 is also encoded by other nucleotide sequences in the sample. This chain uses TRGV10 with TRGJ1 or TRGJ2. TRGV10 qualifies as an ORF whose function is uncertain. CDR3 length equals 13 residues. CDR3 DNA sequence: TGCGCTGCGTGGGGGTCCAATTATTATAAGAAACTCTTT. Its translation: CAAWGSNYYKKLF.

This clone has only a few counts. A much larger clone differs from this one at a single base, so this may be a read error. This sample also contains other DNA sequences that code for the same CDR3. The chain links TRGV9 to TRGJ1 or TRGJ2. The CDR3 runs to 13 residues. Per germline, CDR1 GITISATS and CDR2 ISYDGTV (reference sequence). The CDR3 protein is CALWEVNAKKKLF. In DNA form, the CDR3 reads TGTGCCCTGTGGGAGGTCAACGCCAAAAAGAAACTCTTT.

The chain joins TRGV10 to TRGJ1 or TRGJ2. TRGV10 qualifies as an ORF whose function is uncertain. The CDR3 is 15 residues long. With 8 bases clipped from V and 10 bases from J, the junction kept 21 bases outside the gene matches. The CDR3 reads CAAWDGRGGPAKKLF. CDR3 nucleotides: TGTGCTGCGTGGGATGGTCGGGGGGGCCCGGCAAAGAAACTCTTT.

This clone was detected only a few times. TCRdb's listed protein matches a much larger clone and diverges from this DNA's translation at residue 4, likely through a read error; the protein shown comes from the DNA. The V call is TRGV10, the J call TRGJP1. TRGV10 belongs to the ORF category, with a function that is uncertain. The CDR3 sequence is 14 residues long. J lost 0 bases, V lost 11 bases, and 7 bases had no gene match. CDR3 nucleotides: TGTGCTGCGCGGGAGGATACCACTGGTTGGTTCAAGATATTT. Translation: CAAREDTTGWFKIF.

CDR3 nucleotide sequence: TGTGCCTTGTGGGAGTTCCTCTATTATAAGAAACTCTTT. This gives the protein CALWEFLYYKKLF. V gene TRGV9 combines with J gene TRGJ1 or TRGJ2. Germline CDR1 reads GITISATS; CDR2 reads ISYDGTV (reference sequence). The V segment lost 3 bases and the J segment 4 bases; nucleotides outside the gene matches: 6. The CDR3 runs to 13 residues.

The V gene reported is TRGV9; the J gene is uncalled. Germline lookup yields CDR1 GITISATS and CDR2 ISYDGTV (reference sequence). CDR3 length: 14 residues. This chain's CDR3 is CALWEVQPYYKKTF. In nucleotides, the CDR3 is TGTGCCTTGTGGGAGGTGCAACCCTACTATAAGAAAACTTTT.

The table lists this clone with a few counts. A far larger clone is just one base off, so this is likely a read error. Within the sample, other DNA sequences also encode this same CDR3. The gene calls are TRGV10 and TRGJ1 or TRGJ2. TRGV10 is recorded as an ORF, its role being uncertain. The CDR3 is 12 residues long. Here the CDR3 DNA reads TGTGCCGCGTGGGATTTATATTATAAGAAACTCTTT. As protein: CAAWDLYYKKLF.

The chain employs TRGV2 and TRGJP2. This CDR3 region has 18 residues. V shed 8 bases, J shed 10 bases, and the junction held 28 bases outside the gene matches. CDR1 EGSNGY and CDR2 YDSYNSKV come from the germline V gene. CDR3 coding DNA: TGTGCCACCTTGGGACGGGCGACCGAAGGGTTAGTGATTTGGATCAAGACGTTT. This codes for CATLGRATEGLVIWIKTF.

The chain employs TRGV8 and TRGJ1 or TRGJ2. CDR1 is VENAVY and CDR2 is YDSYNSRV in the germline V gene. J lost 7 bases, V lost 0 bases, and 9 bases had no gene match. The CDR3 covers 14 residues. The CDR3 protein is CATWDRWGGYKKLF. CDR3 bases: TGTGCCACCTGGGATAGGTGGGGGGGGTATAAGAAACTCTTT.